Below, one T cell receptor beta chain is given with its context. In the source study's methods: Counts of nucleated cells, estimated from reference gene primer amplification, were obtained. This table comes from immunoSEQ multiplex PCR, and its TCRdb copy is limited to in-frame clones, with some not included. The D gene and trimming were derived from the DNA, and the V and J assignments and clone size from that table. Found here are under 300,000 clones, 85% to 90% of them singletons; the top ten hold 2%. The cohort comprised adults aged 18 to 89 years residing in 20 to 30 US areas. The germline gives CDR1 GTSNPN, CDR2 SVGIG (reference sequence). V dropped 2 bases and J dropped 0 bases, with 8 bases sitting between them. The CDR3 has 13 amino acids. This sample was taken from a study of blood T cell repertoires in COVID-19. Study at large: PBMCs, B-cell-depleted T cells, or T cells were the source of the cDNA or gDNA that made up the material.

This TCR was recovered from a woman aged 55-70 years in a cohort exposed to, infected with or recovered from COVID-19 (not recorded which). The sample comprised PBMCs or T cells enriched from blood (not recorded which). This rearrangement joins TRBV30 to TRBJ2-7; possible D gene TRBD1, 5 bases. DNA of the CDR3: TGTGCCTGGAGTTTGCAGGGCTCCTACGAGCAGTACTTC. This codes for CAWSLQGSYEQYF.